A selection of T cell receptor beta chains follows, all from one sample in a study of shared clonotypes between healthy human individuals. This table comes from immunoSEQ multiplex PCR, and its TCRdb copy is limited to in-frame clones, with some not included. The table lists roughly 330,000 clones, around 67% of them singletons. Sequenced: memory CD4+ T cells sorted from blood. The receptors stem from a man aged 25-45 years in good health. The CDR3 runs from the conserved cysteine through the conserved F or W. D genes are given only for firm matches. Only part of the rows carry a size: once, few, many, or a class if the clone is expanded.

v_gene	d_gene	abundance	j_gene	CDR3aa	CDR3nt
TRBV10-1	NA	NA	TRBJ1-4	CASSEGGRREKLFF	TGCGCCAGCAGCGAGGGCGGCCGGCGGGAAAAACTGTTTTTT
TRBV9	TRBD1	NA	TRBJ2-1	CASSRDRRYNEQFF	TGTGCCAGCAGCCGGGACAGGCGATACAATGAGCAGTTCTTC
TRBV27	TRBD2	once	TRBJ2-7	CASSPRLAGASEQYF	TGTGCCAGCAGTCCTCGACTAGCGGGAGCGAGTGAGCAGTACTTC
TRBV7-2	NA	NA	TRBJ2-4	CASSLDRRGNIQYF	TGTGCCAGCAGCTTAGACCGTCGAGGGAACATTCAGTACTTC
TRBV5-5	NA	NA	TRBJ2-7	CASSAPDRNHYEQYF	TGTGCCAGCAGCGCCCCGGACAGAAACCATTACGAGCAGTACTTC
TRBV7-8	NA	NA	TRBJ2-5	CASSLGRLQETQYF	TGTGCCAGCAGCTTAGGTCGGCTACAAGAGACCCAGTACTTC
TRBV18	TRBD1	NA	TRBJ1-5	CASSPSVTGRGVQPQHF	TGTGCCAGCTCACCGAGTGTGACAGGGCGAGGAGTTCAGCCCCAGCATTTT
TRBV18	TRBD1	NA	TRBJ2-7	CASSPGTGGAGPYEQYF	TGTGCCAGCTCACCAGGTACAGGGGGCGCTGGACCCTACGAGCAGTACTTC
TRBV9	TRBD2	NA	TRBJ2-1	CASSVYSGAYNEQFF	TGTGCCAGCAGCGTATATAGCGGGGCCTACAATGAGCAGTTCTTC
TRBV10-3	TRBD1	NA	TRBJ1-2	CAISGRQGPNYGYTF	TGTGCCATCAGTGGGCGACAGGGGCCCAACTATGGCTACACCTTC
TRBV28	NA	NA	TRBJ1-2	CASSLLAPLGTGIYGYTF	TGTGCCAGCAGTTTGCTTGCTCCCCTCGGGACGGGGATCTATGGCTACACCTTC
TRBV5-4	TRBD1	NA	TRBJ2-7	CASSPDRDEQYF	TGTGCCAGCAGTCCGGACAGGGACGAGCAGTACTTC
TRBV27	NA	once	TRBJ1-2	CASSFGGYGYTF	TGTGCCAGCAGTTTCGGAGGGTATGGCTACACCTTC
TRBV5-6	NA	NA	TRBJ2-1	CASSLRSTRLYNEQFF	TGTGCCAGCAGCTTGCGCTCGACTAGACTTTACAATGAGCAGTTCTTC
TRBV5-1	TRBD2	NA	TRBJ2-3	CASSKEPGLAGTDTQYF	TGCGCCAGCAGCAAGGAACCAGGACTAGCGGGGACAGATACGCAGTATTTT
TRBV18	NA	NA	TRBJ2-5	CASSPSGKETQYF	TGTGCCAGCTCACCATCCGGCAAAGAGACCCAGTACTTC
TRBV6-5	NA	NA	TRBJ2-7	CASSLHKTTYEQYF	TGTGCCAGCAGTTTGCATAAGACCACCTACGAGCAGTACTTC
TRBV7-8	NA	NA	TRBJ1-1	CASSLAGLQAFF	TGTGCCAGCAGCTTAGCAGGGCTTCAAGCTTTCTTT
TRBV7-2	NA	NA	TRBJ2-4	CASSSGGGGFAWSKNIQYF	TGTGCCAGCAGTTCGGGAGGAGGGGGATTCGCTTGGAGCAAAAACATTCAGTACTTC
TRBV30	NA	NA	TRBJ1-6	CAWSVSGAYNSPLHF	TGTGCCTGGAGTGTATCGGGGGCATATAATTCACCCCTCCACTTT
TRBV7-9	NA	NA	TRBJ2-5	CASSLATPSRDSQETQYF	TGTGCCAGCAGCTTAGCCACGCCTTCACGGGACTCCCAAGAGACCCAGTACTTC
TRBV12-5	TRBD2	NA	TRBJ2-5	CASGLVLGTSGSEGETQYF	TGTGCTAGTGGTTTGGTACTCGGGACTAGCGGGAGTGAGGGGGAGACCCAGTACTTC
TRBV5-1	TRBD1	NA	TRBJ2-5	CASSWDRGSETQYF	TGCGCCAGCAGCTGGGACAGGGGTTCTGAGACCCAGTACTTC
TRBV11-2	TRBD2	NA	TRBJ2-5	CASGVGTSVRVETQYF	TGTGCCAGCGGTGTTGGGACTAGCGTGCGGGTGGAGACCCAGTACTTC
TRBV18	TRBD2	NA	TRBJ2-7	CASSHGLAGGLGDYEQYF	TGTGCCAGCTCACACGGACTAGCGGGAGGGCTCGGGGACTACGAGCAGTACTTC
TRBV18	NA	NA	TRBJ2-5	CASSPTPRRETQYF	TGTGCCAGCTCACCGACCCCGAGAAGGGAGACCCAGTACTTC
TRBV6-6	TRBD1	few	TRBJ2-7	CASSYSGTGGYEQYF	TGTGCCAGCAGTTACTCCGGGACAGGGGGCTACGAGCAGTACTTC
TRBV6-1	NA	NA	TRBJ2-2	CASILDRFGELFF	TGTGCCAGCATCCTGGACCGTTTCGGGGAGCTGTTTTTT
TRBV5-5	TRBD1	NA	TRBJ1-2	CASSLRPGTGGWGYTF	TGTGCCAGCAGCTTGCGACCTGGGACAGGCGGCTGGGGCTACACCTTC
TRBV18	NA	NA	TRBJ1-1	CASSPLRGTTEAFF	TGTGCCAGCTCACCACTACGGGGGACCACTGAAGCTTTCTTT
TRBV5-1	NA	NA	TRBJ1-1	CASRRTSSGGTEAFF	TGCGCCAGCAGGCGAACCTCCTCCGGGGGGACTGAAGCTTTCTTT
TRBV28	NA	NA	TRBJ1-3	CASMTPTGSGNTIYF	TGTGCCAGCATGACCCCCACCGGCTCTGGAAACACCATATATTTT
TRBV6-5	TRBD1	NA	TRBJ2-7	CASSYTTGAYEQYF	TGTGCCAGCAGTTACACTACAGGGGCCTACGAGCAGTACTTC
TRBV2	TRBD1	NA	TRBJ2-1	CASTDRVINEQFF	TGTGCCAGCACGGACAGGGTCATCAATGAGCAGTTCTTC
TRBV11-2	TRBD2	NA	TRBJ2-2	CATQRGLANPGELFF	TGTGCCACCCAGCGGGGACTAGCGAATCCCGGGGAGCTGTTTTTT
TRBV28	TRBD1	NA	TRBJ1-5	CASESTGGFGSNQPQHF	TGTGCCAGCGAATCTACAGGGGGGTTCGGTAGCAATCAGCCCCAGCATTTT
TRBV6-1	TRBD1	NA	TRBJ2-7	CASTFQGAYEQYF	TGTGCCAGCACGTTTCAGGGGGCCTACGAGCAGTACTTC
TRBV18	NA	many	TRBJ2-5	CASSPTATQETQYF	TGTGCCAGCTCACCTACGGCAACCCAAGAGACCCAGTACTTC
TRBV7-9	TRBD2	few	TRBJ2-1	CASSLLTSATYYNEQFF	TGTGCCAGCAGCCTCTTGACTAGCGCGACCTACTACAATGAGCAGTTCTTC
TRBV11-2	TRBD2	NA	TRBJ2-5	CASSSLNRLAGGETQYF	TGTGCCAGCAGCTCCCTCAATAGACTAGCGGGAGGAGAGACCCAGTACTTC
TRBV4-3	NA	NA	TRBJ2-3	CASSQDSPGSTDTQYF	TGCGCCAGCAGCCAAGATTCCCCAGGGAGCACAGATACGCAGTATTTT
TRBV5-1	NA	NA	TRBJ1-3	CASSLSPGSSGNTIYF	TGCGCCAGCAGCTTGAGTCCCGGGAGCTCTGGAAACACCATATATTTT
TRBV18	NA	NA	TRBJ2-7	CASSKSTLYEQYF	TGTGCCAGCTCAAAATCTACCCTCTACGAGCAGTACTTC
TRBV9	NA	NA	TRBJ1-3	CASSPSGGNTIYF	TGTGCCAGCAGCCCCTCCGGCGGAAACACCATATATTTT
TRBV19	NA	NA	TRBJ1-4	CASSDRIGEKLFF	TGTGCCAGTAGTGATCGGATTGGTGAAAAACTGTTTTTT
TRBV5-4	NA	NA	TRBJ2-5	CASSFLQGPQETQYF	TGTGCCAGCAGCTTCCTCCAGGGACCACAAGAGACCCAGTACTTC
TRBV10-3	NA	NA	TRBJ2-2	CAISESGNEGELFF	TGTGCCATCAGTGAATCAGGGAACGAAGGGGAGCTGTTTTTT
TRBV5-6	NA	NA	TRBJ2-7	CASSLGDNYYEQYF	TGTGCCAGCAGCTTGGGTGACAACTACTACGAGCAGTACTTC